A single sample is the source of the 28 T cell receptor beta chains below, sequenced in a study of T cell responses to AZD1222 COVID-19 vaccine. This table comes from immunoSEQ multiplex PCR, and its TCRdb copy is limited to in-frame clones, with some not included. The table includes approximately 76,000 clones, around 88% detected once. Sample: peripheral blood, taken on day 0 of AZD1222 vaccination. The receptors originated from an adult in good health.

This clone was recorded only once. The V gene is TRBV27, the J gene TRBJ2-5; 7 bases fit TRBD2. CDR1 is MNHEY, CDR2 SMNVEV, per germline (reference sequence). V gave up 5 bases and J gave up 4 bases; unmatched junction bases: 4. The CDR3 has 13 amino acids. CDR3 loop: CASSGGVVETQYF. The CDR3 coding sequence is TGTGCCAGCAGTGGGGGGGTCGTAGAGACCCAGTACTTC.

V gene TRBV27 combines with J gene TRBJ2-7; 9 bases line up with TRBD1. This CDR3 is built from 14 residues. The germline V gene encodes CDR1 MNHEY and CDR2 SMNVEV (reference sequence). V lost 5 bases, J lost 4 bases, and 6 bases stayed unmatched. The CDR3 is CASSTFGTGYEQYF. The CDR3 nucleotides read TGTGCCAGCAGTACATTCGGGACAGGGTACGAGCAGTACTTC.

This sequence joins TRBV7-3 and TRBJ2-1; possibly TRBD1 for D (5 bases). The CDR3 length is 13 residues. The V gene's germline CDR1 is SGHTA and CDR2 FQGTGA. V was pared by 8 bases and J by 7 bases, with 15 bases between. This chain's CDR3 is CASARGLGNEQFF. As DNA, the CDR3 is TGTGCCAGCGCAAGGGGTTTGGGGAATGAGCAGTTCTTC.

The chain is built from TRBV27 and TRBJ1-2; the D gene is possibly TRBD1 (6 bases). The germline gives CDR1 MNHEY, CDR2 SMNVEV (reference sequence). The CDR3 is made up of 13 amino acids. V shed 5 bases and J shed 4 bases, with 11 bases lying between them. CDR3 DNA sequence: TGTGCCAGCAGTCAAGGGACAATCTATGGCTACACCTTC. This codes for CASSQGTIYGYTF.

The rearrangement links TRBV3-1 (or the pseudogene TRBV3-2) to TRBJ2-2; 13 nucleotides match TRBD2. Germline V gene sequence: CDR1 LGHDT, CDR2 YNNKEL (reference sequence). V was pared by 4 bases and J by 7 bases, with 3 bases of the junction left unmatched. The CDR3 contains 15 residues. CDR3 residues: CASSRWTSGGGELFF. The CDR3 nucleotides read TGTGCCAGCAGCCGTTGGACTAGCGGGGGCGGGGAGCTGTTTTTT.

The rearrangement links TRBV5-8 to TRBJ1-5; D remains unclear. Trimming cost V 3 bases and J 7 bases, with 11 bases left between them. This CDR3 contains 13 residues. Germline CDR1 SGHTS, CDR2 YDEGEE. The CDR3 nucleotides read TGTGCCAGCAGCTACGATGCGGGGCAGCCCCAGCATTTT. Translating gives CASSYDAGQPQHF. The full variable domain, with the rest looked up from reference TRBV5-8 and TRBJ1-5, is EAGVTQSPTHLIKTRGQQATLRCSPISGHTSVYWYQQALGLGLQFLLWYDEGEERNRGNFPPRFSGRQFPNYSSELNVNALELEDSALYLCASSYDAGQPQHFGDGTRLSIL.

The rearrangement links TRBV7-2 to TRBJ2-7, with D possibly TRBD1 on 6 matching bases. Germline V gene lookup returns CDR1 SGHTA and CDR2 FQGNSA. The CDR3 totals 13 residues. Deletions cut 2 bases from V and 2 bases from J, with 7 bases between. The CDR3 coding sequence is TGTGCCAGCAGCTTAAGGACAGCCTACGAGCAGTACTTC. Residues: CASSLRTAYEQYF.

V gene TRBV7-9 combines with J gene TRBJ2-7, with 7 bases matching TRBD2. V lost 5 bases to trimming and J lost 4 bases; unmatched junction nucleotides: 14. Germline V CDR1 and CDR2: SEHNR, FQNEAQ (reference sequence). The CDR3 spans 16 residues. For the CDR3, the DNA is TGTGCCAGCAGCCCCACAGCGGGGATGCCGCGTTACGAGCAGTACTTC. Translating it yields CASSPTAGMPRYEQYF.

The rearrangement joins TRBV9 to TRBJ2-1, with D perhaps being TRBD1 or TRBD2 (5 bases each). Germline CDR1 is SGDLS and CDR2 is YYNGEE. V gave up 0 bases and J gave up 6 bases, with 16 bases separating them. CDR3 length: 16 amino acids. CDR3 region: CASSVVPGSGLNEQFF. The CDR3 region has the DNA TGTGCCAGCAGCGTAGTACCGGGCTCGGGGCTCAATGAGCAGTTCTTC.

This rearrangement joins TRBV15 to TRBJ2-3; D gene uncertain. Germline CDR1 is LNHNV and CDR2 is YYDKDF (reference sequence). There are 13 residues in the CDR3. Trimming removed 5 bases at V and 2 bases at J, with 8 bases between. The CDR3 here is CATSLRATDTQYF. The CDR3 DNA follows: TGTGCCACCAGCCTTCGGGCCACAGATACGCAGTATTTT.

The V and J genes are TRBV7-3 and TRBJ1-1; 9 bases align to TRBD1. This CDR3 has 15 amino acids. The trim removed 5 bases at V and 4 bases at J, leaving 8 bases unmatched. CDR1 is SGHTA, CDR2 FQGTGA, per germline. Here the CDR3 reads CASSPQGAVGTEAFF. CDR3 DNA: TGTGCCAGCAGCCCACAGGGGGCAGTTGGCACTGAAGCTTTCTTT.

The gene calls are TRBV11-2 and TRBJ1-1; no definite D call. The V and J ends lost 1 base and 0 bases respectively, with 9 bases between them. Looked up from germline, CDR1 is SGHAT and CDR2 is FQNNGV. This CDR3 is 15 amino acids long. The CDR3 bases are TGTGCCAGCAGCTTAGTAGCGACCTTGAACACTGAAGCTTTCTTT. Translating it yields CASSLVATLNTEAFF.

The chain uses TRBV19 and TRBJ2-7; 8 bases are shared with TRBD2. V was pared by 1 base and J by 1 base, with 9 bases of the junction left unmatched. The CDR3 runs to 17 residues. Per germline, CDR1 LNHDA and CDR2 SQIVND (reference sequence). The CDR3 bases are TGTGCCAGTAGTATAGCCCTAGCGGGTGCTTCTTCCTACGAGCAGTACTTC. Amino acids: CASSIALAGASSYEQYF.

V and J are TRBV7-9 and TRBJ2-7; D may match TRBD1 or TRBD2 (5 bases each). Germline lookup yields CDR1 SEHNR and CDR2 FQNEAQ (reference sequence). V lost 4 bases to trimming and J lost 4 bases, with 23 bases between them. This CDR3 comprises 17 residues. CDR3 nucleotides: TGTGCCAGCAGCTCCCTGGTGGGGGAAAGGCCTTTTTACGAGCAGTACTTC. Translation: CASSSLVGERPFYEQYF.

The rearrangement links TRBV5-5 to TRBJ2-6, with 7 nucleotides matching TRBD1. CDR1 SGHKS and CDR2 YYEKEE come from the germline V gene (reference sequence). This CDR3 is built from 18 residues. The ends lost 4 bases at V and 0 bases at J; junction bases unmatched: 10. DNA for the CDR3: TGTGCCAGCAGCCAGCCGGGACAGTGGAGCTCTGGGGCCAACGTCCTGACTTTC. It is translated as CASSQPGQWSSGANVLTF.

The rearrangement uses TRBV10-3 and TRBJ1-2; unclear D gene. With 0 bases removed from V and 5 bases from J, the gap between germline ends came to 10 bases. Germline V gene data show CDR1 as ENHRY and CDR2 as SYGVKD. CDR3 size: 14 residues. CDR3: CAISESKGGYGYTF. The CDR3 DNA reads as TGTGCCATCAGTGAGTCGAAGGGAGGGTATGGCTACACCTTC.

The chain has TRBV11-3 and TRBJ2-7, with 7 bases identical to TRBD2. Germline CDR1 is SGHNT and CDR2 is YENEEA. J was trimmed by 0 bases and V by 5 bases; bases with no gene match: 10. This CDR3 is built from 16 residues. DNA for the CDR3: TGTGCCAGCAGCCCGGGGAGGGGTAACCCCTCCTACGAGCAGTACTTC. Residues: CASSPGRGNPSYEQYF.

V usage is TRBV15 and J usage is TRBJ1-5, with a weak D call TRBD1 (5 bases). V was trimmed by 0 bases and J by 6 bases, leaving 15 bases between them. From germline, CDR1 is LNHNV and CDR2 YYDKDF (reference sequence). CDR3 length: 16 residues. The CDR3 nucleotides read TGTGCCACCAGCAGAGATCGAGCCAGGGCAGGTCAGCCCCAGCATTTT. Translated: CATSRDRARAGQPQHF. The variable domain in full, completed from reference TRBV15 and TRBJ1-5, reads DAMVIQNPRYQVTQFGKPVTLSCSQTLNHNVMYWYQQKSSQAPKLLFHYYDKDFNNEADTPDNFQSRRPNTSFCFLDIRSPGLGDTAMYLCATSRDRARAGQPQHFGDGTRLSIL.

V and J are TRBV5-4 and TRBJ1-2; TRBD1 matches 9 bases. This CDR3 contains 14 residues. V was pared by 0 bases and J by 5 bases, with 2 bases of the junction left unmatched. Per the germline V gene, CDR1 is SGHNT and CDR2 is YYREEE (reference sequence). The CDR3 sequence: CASSLDRGHYGYTF. The DNA for the CDR3 is TGTGCCAGCAGCTTGGACAGGGGGCATTATGGCTACACCTTC.

The rearrangement uses TRBV29-1 and TRBJ2-1; unclear D gene. The CDR3 spans 14 residues. Trimming took off 0 bases at V and 4 bases at J, with 10 bases between the two ends. Germline lookup yields CDR1 SQVTM and CDR2 ANQGSEA. CDR3 bases: TGCAGCGTTGAAGAGCAATCCCTATACAATGAGCAGTTCTTC. It specifies CSVEEQSLYNEQFF.

J is TRBJ2-2 and V is TRBV7-2, with a tentative D call TRBD1 (5 bases). Per germline, CDR1 SGHTA and CDR2 FQGNSA. This CDR3 region has 16 residues. Trimming took 4 bases from V and 4 from J, leaving 16 bases between them. DNA of the CDR3: TGTGCCAGCAGCTCCCCTGCCAGGGCAGGCACCGGGGAGCTGTTTTTT. Encoded protein: CASSSPARAGTGELFF.

This chain links TRBV3-1 (or the pseudogene TRBV3-2) with TRBJ2-7, with D possibly being TRBD1 or TRBD2 (5 bases each). Germline loops: CDR1 LGHDT, CDR2 YNNKEL (reference sequence). The ends were cut back, 0 bases at V and 1 base at J, with 13 bases in the middle. The CDR3 runs to 16 residues. Here the CDR3 DNA reads TGTGCCAGCAGCCAAGATCCGTACAGGAGGTCCTACGAGCAGTACTTC. It specifies CASSQDPYRRSYEQYF.

DNA for the CDR3: TGCAGTGCCCAGACTAGCGCCGAGCAGTACTTC. Its protein product is CSAQTSAEQYF. This chain joins TRBV20-1 and TRBJ2-7; 8 bases align to TRBD2. The CDR3 spans 11 residues. The V segment lost 6 bases and the J segment 6 bases; nucleotides outside the gene matches: 4. Germline CDR1 DFQATT, CDR2 SNEGSKA (reference sequence).

The chain joins TRBV28 to TRBJ1-6; D is undetermined. Trimming shortened V by 9 bases and J by 10 bases, and 22 bases separated the two germline ends. CDR3 size: 15 residues. Per germline, CDR1 MDHEN and CDR2 SYDVKM. CDR3 sequence reads: CASFPHALNSSPLHF. The CDR3 region has the DNA TGTGCCAGTTTCCCTCATGCGTTAAACTCGTCACCCCTCCACTTT.

The chain combines TRBV29-1 with TRBJ2-3, with 7 bases lining up with TRBD2. This CDR3 comprises 14 residues. Losses at the gene ends were 4 bases for V and 2 bases for J; bases not matched to a gene: 6. Germline assignment: CDR1 SQVTM and CDR2 ANQGSEA. CDR3 loop: CSVGASGNTDTQYF. The CDR3 DNA follows: TGCAGCGTTGGGGCTAGCGGAAACACAGATACGCAGTATTTT.

The V call is TRBV14, the J call TRBJ2-7; a weak D match, TRBD1 (6 bases). Germline CDR1 and CDR2: SGHDN and FVKESK. Trimming left V 7 bases short and J 0 bases short, with 19 bases between. The CDR3 sequence is 16 residues long. CDR3 in amino acids: CASTVAGVQSSYEQYF. The CDR3 bases are TGTGCCAGCACCGTGGCAGGGGTTCAGAGCTCCTACGAGCAGTACTTC.

The V and J genes are TRBV24-1 and TRBJ1-3; no definite D call. The CDR3 has 16 amino acids. V was trimmed by 2 bases and J by 0 bases, leaving 10 bases between them. Germline CDR1 and CDR2: KGHDR and SFDVKD. CDR3 nucleotide sequence: TGTGCCACCAGTGATTCAGGACGGAGCTCTGGAAACACCATATATTTT. As protein: CATSDSGRSSGNTIYF.

The chain recombines TRBV5-1 with TRBJ2-7; 7 nucleotides line up with TRBD1. CDR1 and CDR2 (germline): SGHRS, YFSETQ. The CDR3 is 16 residues long. V shed 3 bases and J 1 base; nucleotides not matched to a gene: 10. CDR3 sequence reads: CASSSPGQANSYEQYF. The CDR3 DNA follows: TGCGCCAGCAGCTCCCCAGGACAGGCTAATTCCTACGAGCAGTACTTC.